This is a list of T cell receptor beta chains from one sample in a study of blood T cell repertoires in COVID-19. TCRdb's table, derived via immunoSEQ multiplex PCR, lists solely in-frame clones and lacks some. This table has about 400,000 clones, approximately 86% appearing once. The sequenced sample consisted of peripheral blood. The receptors here all came from a human donor in a cohort sampled during active COVID-19. The CDR3 runs from the conserved cysteine through the conserved F or W. D genes are given only for firm matches. Rows may omit the clone size; those that give it use once, few, many or a size class.

j_call d_call v_call clone_size cdr3_nt cdr3_aa
TRBJ2-1 - TRBV5-1 - TGCGCCAGCAGCCTCGGGGATAATGAGCAGTTCTTC CASSLGDNEQFF
TRBJ2-1 - TRBV6-5 - TGTGCCAGCGAGGAGGCGGCGTCCTCCTACAATGAGCAGTTCTTC CASEEAASSYNEQFF
TRBJ1-3 TRBD1 TRBV10-3 - TGTGCCACGGGGACAGTCTCTGGAAACACCATATATTTT CATGTVSGNTIYF
TRBJ2-1 TRBD2 TRBV13 - TGTGCCAGCAGCTTAGCTTTTGGAGGGAGGGCTAATGAGCAGTTCTTC CASSLAFGGRANEQFF
TRBJ2-2 - TRBV28 - TGTGCCATCCGGCCAGGGTCGGACGACACCGGGGAGCTGTTTTTT CAIRPGSDDTGELFF
TRBJ1-3 TRBD1 TRBV5-6 few TGTGCCAGCAGCTTGGGGACAGGGTCTGGAAACACCATATATTTT CASSLGTGSGNTIYF
TRBJ2-3 - TRBV12-5 - TGTGCTAGTGGTTTTCCTCCCCGCGGCACAGATACGCAGTATTTT CASGFPPRGTDTQYF
TRBJ2-1 TRBD1 TRBV7-2 - TGTGCCAGCAGACACCGGGACAGGGGGGTCAATGAGCAGTTCTTC CASRHRDRGVNEQFF
TRBJ1-3 TRBD1 TRBV9 - TGTGCCAGCGCTAAAACAGGGGAGGCTGGAAACACCATATATTTT CASAKTGEAGNTIYF
TRBJ1-1 - TRBV7-9 few TGTGCCAGCAGCTTAGGGGTAGGGAGTACGACTGAAGCTTTCTTT CASSLGVGSTTEAFF
TRBJ2-2 TRBD1 TRBV4-1 - TGCGCCAGCAGCCAAGGGCGGTTGAGACAGGGGAAGAACACCGGGGAGCTGTTTTTT CASSQGRLRQGKNTGELFF
TRBJ1-2 TRBD1 TRBV10-2 - TGCGCCAGCAGTGAGGACTCCGAGGACAGGGTGATCGGCTACACCTTC CASSEDSEDRVIGYTF
TRBJ1-1 TRBD1 TRBV27 - TGTGCCAGCAGTCTCGGACAGGGAATGACATGGAACACTGAAGCTTTCTTT CASSLGQGMTWNTEAFF
TRBJ2-3 TRBD1 TRBV29-1 - TGCAGCGTCCAGGGACAGGGGTGGGATACGCAGTATTTT CSVQGQGWDTQYF
TRBJ2-7 TRBD1 TRBV5-6 - TGTGCCAGCAGCTTGGACAGGGGGCTTAGGGTATCCTACGAGCAGTACTTC CASSLDRGLRVSYEQYF
TRBJ1-5 - TRBV19 - TGTGCCAGTAGTATAGTGGCATTCAATCAGCCCCAGCATTTT CASSIVAFNQPQHF
TRBJ1-1 TRBD1 TRBV15 - TGTGCCACCAGCAGAGTACCACCGGGGACAGGGGATTGGGCTTTCTTT CATSRVPPGTGDWAFF
TRBJ2-1 TRBD2 TRBV10-1 - TGCGCCAGCAGCGGACTAGCGGGTGAGGGTCACAATGAGCAGTTCTTC CASSGLAGEGHNEQFF
TRBJ2-5 - TRBV27 few TGTGCCAGCGGGCCGATAGGGGGTGGAGAGACCCAGTACTTC CASGPIGGGETQYF
TRBJ2-3 - TRBV6-4 - TGTGCCAGCAGCGCCGGCGGCCTCACAGATACGCAGTATTTT CASSAGGLTDTQYF
TRBJ2-7 - TRBV6-5 - TGTGCCAGCAGTAAAAGTCGCGGGGGCTGGGACGAGCAGTACTTC CASSKSRGGWDEQYF
TRBJ1-6 - TRBV9 - TGTGCCAGCAGCGTAGGAGGGATATTGGATTCACCCCTCCACTTT CASSVGGILDSPLHF
TRBJ1-1 TRBD1 TRBV5-1 - TGCGCCCGCAGGGGGGACAGGGGGCGGATGAACACTGAAGCTTTCTTT CARRGDRGRMNTEAFF
TRBJ1-1 - TRBV7-9 - TGTGCCAGCAGCCACACCTACCGGAGGACTGAAGCTTTCTTT CASSHTYRRTEAFF
TRBJ1-5 - TRBV20-1 - TGCAGTGCTAGTGGGGGGGGCGGAACTTATCAGCCCCAGCATTTT CSASGGGGTYQPQHF
TRBJ1-2 - TRBV30 - TGTGCCTGGAGTGAGGAGGGCGTTTCCCGGAGCGGCTACACCTTC CAWSEEGVSRSGYTF
TRBJ2-7 - TRBV4-1 - TGCGCCAGCTCTGAAATGGGACTTTCCTACGAGCAGTACTTC CASSEMGLSYEQYF
TRBJ2-5 TRBD1 TRBV27 - TGTGCCAGCAGTTCACACAGGGGGCTTGGACAAGAGACCCAGTACTTC CASSSHRGLGQETQYF
TRBJ2-3 TRBD2 TRBV11-3 - TGTGCCAGCAGCTCCGGGACTAGCGGGAGAACAGATACGCAGTATTTT CASSSGTSGRTDTQYF
TRBJ1-2 TRBD1 TRBV6-5 - TGTGCCAGCAGGCCTACGACAGGGATTCGGGGCTACACCTTC CASRPTTGIRGYTF
TRBJ1-5 TRBD1 TRBV6-5 - TGTGCCAGCAGTTGGACAGGGGTTAATCAGCCCCAGCATTTT CASSWTGVNQPQHF
TRBJ2-7 TRBD2 TRBV7-9 once TGTGCCAGCAGCCTTAGCGGGGGCTACGAGCAGTACTTC CASSLSGGYEQYF
TRBJ2-7 TRBD2 TRBV2 once TGTGCCAGCAGTGATGGGCTAGCGGGAGGAGGGTCCTACGAGCAGTACTTC CASSDGLAGGGSYEQYF
TRBJ2-7 TRBD2 TRBV29-1 - TGCAGCGTTGCGCAAGCGGGAGATAGCGAGCAGTACTTC CSVAQAGDSEQYF
TRBJ2-4 - TRBV11-2 once TGTGCCAGCAGCTTAGGGCGGGGAATGGGCAAAAACATTCAGTACTTC CASSLGRGMGKNIQYF
TRBJ1-2 - TRBV5-6 once TGTGCCAGCAACTTGAAGACAGGACAGCACCATGGCTACACCTTC CASNLKTGQHHGYTF
TRBJ2-5 TRBD1 TRBV29-1 - TGCAGCGGGACAGGGAGCGGGGAGACCCAGTACTTC CSGTGSGETQYF
TRBJ2-7 - TRBV7-3 - TGTGCCAGCAGCTTAACGGGGAGCAGCGAGCAGTACTTC CASSLTGSSEQYF
TRBJ2-3 TRBD2 TRBV7-2 - TGTGCCAGCAGCTCACCTTCGTTTGGCGGGGGGGTATACACAGATACGCAGTATTTT CASSSPSFGGGVYTDTQYF
TRBJ2-4 TRBD1 TRBV19 - TGTGCCAGTAGTATACGCCCAGGGGGCTCGGGCATTCAGTACTTC CASSIRPGGSGIQYF
TRBJ2-5 TRBD2 TRBV5-1 once TGCGCCAGCAGCTCCGGGACTAGCGGGGGGACGGCCCAGTACTTC CASSSGTSGGTAQYF
TRBJ1-2 TRBD1 TRBV28 - TGTGCCAGCAGTTTAGGACAGGAAAACTATGGCTACACCTTC CASSLGQENYGYTF
TRBJ1-4 TRBD1 TRBV5-5 - TGTGCCAGCAGCTCTTGGACAGGCGAAAAACTGTTTTTT CASSSWTGEKLFF
TRBJ2-3 - TRBV11-3 - TGTGCCAGCAGCTTAGCGGGGGCAGATACGCAGTATTTT CASSLAGADTQYF
TRBJ2-2 TRBD1 TRBV4-2 - TGTGCCAGCAGCCGCGGACAGGGGGACACCGGGGAGCTGTTTTTT CASSRGQGDTGELFF
TRBJ1-4 - TRBV19 - TGTGCCAGTAGTACCCAAGGGGGAACTAATGAAAAACTGTTTTTT CASSTQGGTNEKLFF
TRBJ2-2 TRBD1 TRBV5-1 - TGCGCCAGCAGCGAGACAGGGTTCACCGGGGAGCTGTTTTTT CASSETGFTGELFF
TRBJ1-1 - TRBV7-9 once TGTGCCAGCAGCTCCCGCGGGGCGGACACTGAAGCTTTCTTT CASSSRGADTEAFF
TRBJ1-2 - TRBV6-5 once TGTGCCAGCAGGGGGGGTTTCGATGGCTACACCTTC CASRGGFDGYTF
TRBJ1-5 - TRBV28 - TGTGCCAGCAGGCCGACGCCAGGGATCGCGGGCAATCAGCCCCAGCATTTT CASRPTPGIAGNQPQHF
TRBJ2-5 - TRBV28 - TGTGCCAGCAGTTTGAGGGGGTACCAAGAGACCCAGTACTTC CASSLRGYQETQYF
TRBJ1-6 - TRBV14 few TGTGCCAGCAGCCTACAGGGATCTAATTCACCCCTCCACTTT CASSLQGSNSPLHF
TRBJ2-4 TRBD1 TRBV11-2 - TGTGCCAGCAGCTTAGGTGGACAGGGGATGAACATTCAGTACTTC CASSLGGQGMNIQYF
TRBJ2-7 - TRBV28 - TGTGCCAGCAGTTTATTCGTAGGCGAGGGATCCTACGAGCAGTACTTC CASSLFVGEGSYEQYF
TRBJ2-1 - TRBV7-2 - TGTGCCAGCAGCTTGGAAAGCGAGACCTACAATGAGCAGTTCTTC CASSLESETYNEQFF
TRBJ2-2 - TRBV30 - TGTGCCTGGAGTCGGAGGTTAAGGCGGGGGCCTTACACCGGGGAGCTGTTTTTT CAWSRRLRRGPYTGELFF
TRBJ1-1 - TRBV7-2 - TGTGCCAGCAGCTTCCCCTTGGGCTCCGGCACTGAAGCTTTCTTT CASSFPLGSGTEAFF
TRBJ2-7 - TRBV6-1 - TGTGCCAGCAGTGAATGGTTTACAGGTTCCTACGAGCAGTACTTC CASSEWFTGSYEQYF
TRBJ2-5 TRBD1 TRBV30 - TGTGCCTGGAACCCGGCCAGGGGGGAGACCCAGTACTTC CAWNPARGETQYF